These 22 T cell receptor beta chains originate from one sample sequenced in a study of T cells after yellow fever vaccination. In TCRdb, the 5' RACE reads were re-called with MiXCR into one record per CDR3 protein. The sample consists of about 170,000 distinct CDR3 sequences, roughly 9.6% of them appearing once. The sample was CD8+ T cells sorted from PBMCs, taken 15 days after the yellow fever booster vaccination. Receptor source: a man between 18 and 35 years old who received the YFV17D yellow fever vaccine.

V gene TRBV11-2 combines with J gene TRBJ2-7; tentative D call: TRBD2 (5 bases). The CDR3 has 13 residues. Germline lookup yields CDR1 SGHAT and CDR2 FQNNGV. Trimming took 1 base from V and 6 from J, leaving 10 bases between them. CDR3 protein: CASSLAAGGEQYF. The CDR3 DNA reads TGTGCCAGCAGCTTAGCGGCAGGAGGCGAGCAGTACTTC.

This clonotype was counted only a few times. The chain couples TRBV27 to TRBJ2-3, with D uncertain. The CDR3 extends over 16 amino acids. Trimming cost V 2 bases and J 1 base, with 13 bases left between them. Germline CDR1 and CDR2: MNHEY and SMNVEV (reference sequence). CDR3 sequence reads: CASSLLSGDGTDTQYF. In DNA form, the CDR3 reads TGTGCCAGCAGTTTACTTTCTGGCGACGGCACAGATACGCAGTATTTT.

This clonotype was observed many times. The V gene is TRBV5-1, the J gene TRBJ1-2, with D unclear. There are 15 residues in the CDR3. Trimming took 4 bases from V and 4 from J, leaving 17 bases between them. Germline CDR1 reads SGHRS; CDR2 reads YFSETQ. DNA for the CDR3: TGCGCCAGCAGCCCCCGCTCCGGGATTGGCTATGGCTACACCTTC. Protein product: CASSPRSGIGYGYTF.

This clonotype was observed a handful of times. The J gene is TRBJ1-5, the V gene TRBV6-5, with D perhaps TRBD1 (6 bases). V was clipped by 6 bases and J by 5 bases, with 17 bases between them. Germline CDR1 reads MNHEY; CDR2 reads SVGAGI. The CDR3 sequence is 15 residues long. The DNA for the CDR3 is TGTGCCAGCAGCTATCAGCAGGGGTCTCATCAGCCCCAGCATTTT. Protein product: CASSYQQGSHQPQHF.

The chain has TRBV4-1 and TRBJ1-6; D remains unclear. V was clipped by 1 base and J by 0 bases, with 7 bases between them. CDR1 and CDR2 from the germline V gene are MGHRA and YSYEKL. This CDR3 comprises 16 residues. For the CDR3, the DNA is TGCGCCAGCAGCCAAGTGGTGAGCTCCTATAATTCACCCCTCCACTTT. The encoded protein is CASSQVVSSYNSPLHF.

The CDR3 bases are TGTGCCAGCAGAAACCTCTACGAGCAGTACTTC. This gives the protein CASRNLYEQYF. This chain links TRBV6-2 or TRBV6-3 with TRBJ2-7; D uncertain. V dropped 6 bases and J dropped 3 bases, with 6 bases sitting between them. This CDR3 is 11 amino acids long. The germline V gene has CDR1 MNHEY and CDR2 SVGEGT.

The table lists this clonotype with a few counts. The chain combines TRBV29-1 with TRBJ2-2; D is unclear. Between the trimmed V and J ends, which lost 3 bases and 3 bases, there was a span of 14 bases. Looked up from germline, CDR1 is SQVTM and CDR2 is ANQGSEA. This CDR3 has 15 residues. DNA for the CDR3: TGCAGCGTTGAGTCTGCTGAGAGCGACACCGGGGAGCTGTTTTTT. This encodes CSVESAESDTGELFF.

This clonotype was counted between two and nine times. CDR3: CASSVTPGELFF. DNA of the CDR3: TGTGCCAGCAGCGTAACCCCCGGGGAGCTGTTTTTT. The V gene is TRBV9, the J gene TRBJ2-2; D is unclear. Per the germline V gene, CDR1 is SGDLS and CDR2 is YYNGEE. The CDR3 covers 12 residues. With 1 base removed from V and 6 bases from J, the gap between germline ends came to 4 bases. Full variable domain (missing parts from reference TRBV9 and TRBJ2-2): DSGVTQTPKHLITATGQRVTLRCSPRSGDLSVYWYQQSLDQGLQFLIQYYNGEERAKGNILERFSAQQFPDLHSELNLSSLELGDSALYFCASSVTPGELFFGEGSRLTVL.

This clonotype was picked up a small number of times. V and J are TRBV27 and TRBJ2-7; perhaps TRBD1 as D (6 bases). CDR1 is MNHEY, CDR2 SMNVEV, per germline (reference sequence). The germline V and J ends were trimmed by 1 base and 6 bases, with 16 bases remaining between them. The CDR3 totals 15 residues. The CDR3 coding sequence is TGTGCCAGCAGTTTATTGAACAGGGTTGAGTCCGAGCAGTACTTC. Translation: CASSLLNRVESEQYF.

This chain connects TRBV28 to TRBJ2-7; D is unclear. V lost 5 bases, J lost 2 bases, and 16 bases lay in between. CDR1 is MDHEN and CDR2 is SYDVKM in the germline V gene. CDR3 length: 15 residues. The CDR3 coding sequence is TGTGCCAGCAGTCCCCGGGCCATGGGCCCCTACGAGCAGTACGTC. This gives the protein CASSPRAMGPYEQYV.

This clonotype has more than one count but fewer than ten. The genes are TRBV5-1 and TRBJ2-2, with D perhaps matching TRBD1 or TRBD2 (5 bases each). The CDR3 has 15 residues. V lost 5 bases and J lost 9, with 20 bases in between. Germline V gene data show CDR1 as SGHRS and CDR2 as YFSETQ. DNA of the CDR3: TGCGCCAGCAGTCTTTTCGACTCGGGGACCCGGGAGCTGTTTTTT. Its translation is CASSLFDSGTRELFF.

The genes are TRBV14 and TRBJ2-6; D tentatively reads TRBD1 or TRBD2 (5 bases each). The V gene's germline CDR1 is SGHDN and CDR2 FVKESK. V was clipped by 1 base and J by 4 bases, with 11 bases between them. This CDR3 spans 16 amino acids. CDR3 coding DNA: TGTGCCAGCAGCCAAGGATGGGGGTTGGGGGCCAACGTCCTGACTTTC. Translated: CASSQGWGLGANVLTF.

This clonotype was picked up a small number of times. The V gene is TRBV4-1, the J gene TRBJ1-6; 7 bases agree with TRBD1. The CDR3 consists of 15 residues. Germline V gives CDR1 MGHRA, CDR2 YSYEKL. V was clipped by 1 base and J by 10 bases; unmatched bases: 7. CDR3 residues: CASSQGRDRVSPLHF. For the CDR3, the DNA is TGCGCCAGCAGCCAAGGCCGGGACAGAGTATCACCCCTCCACTTT.

This clonotype has at least ten counts. The rearrangement links TRBV6-5 to TRBJ2-3; 7 nucleotides agree with TRBD1. The V gene end was trimmed by 2 bases and the J gene end by 2 bases; junction bases not matched to a gene: 7. Germline assignment: CDR1 MNHEY and CDR2 SVGAGI. The CDR3 has 16 residues. The CDR3 nucleotides are TGTGCCAGCAGTTACGGAGTAGACAGGGACACAGATACGCAGTATTTT. Its translation: CASSYGVDRDTDTQYF.

The genes are TRBV9 and TRBJ2-1; 10 bases fit TRBD2. The CDR3 is 15 residues long. CDR1 is SGDLS, CDR2 YYNGEE, per germline. Losses at the gene ends were 4 bases for V and 5 bases for J; bases not matched to a gene: 6. The CDR3 region has the DNA TGTGCCAGCAGCCCTAGCGGGGGCCCTAACAATGAGCAGTTCTTC. It is translated as CASSPSGGPNNEQFF.

The chain combines TRBV28 with TRBJ2-3, with D possibly being TRBD2 (5 bases). V was trimmed by 6 bases and J by 4 bases, leaving 14 bases between them. The germline gives CDR1 MDHEN, CDR2 SYDVKM. The CDR3 runs 14 residues. CDR3 DNA: TGTGCCAGCAGGCGGGTTTATGAGCCAGATACGCAGTATTTT. Translation gives CASRRVYEPDTQYF.

CDR3 sequence (DNA): TGTGCCAGCAGTTTGAGGCCGACGGGGGAGCTGTTTTTT. As protein: CASSLRPTGELFF. V gene TRBV12-3 or TRBV12-4 combines with J gene TRBJ2-2, with D uncertain. This CDR3 spans 13 amino acids. The ends were cut back, 3 bases at V and 8 bases at J, with 10 bases in the middle.

This sequence joins TRBV27 and TRBJ2-7; TRBD1 might be the D (5 bases). The CDR3 extends over 15 amino acids. The V end lost 0 bases, the J end lost 5 bases, and 14 bases lay between the germline ends. Germline assignment: CDR1 MNHEY and CDR2 SMNVEV (reference sequence). The CDR3 region is CASSLSPYRTHEQYF. CDR3 DNA: TGTGCCAGCAGTTTATCGCCCTACAGGACCCACGAGCAGTACTTC.

In its sample, this clonotype was seen a few times. This rearrangement joins TRBV7-6 to TRBJ2-1; D is undetermined. CDR3 size: 12 residues. From germline, CDR1 is SGHVS and CDR2 FNYEAQ. V dropped 5 bases and J dropped 7 bases, with 9 bases sitting between them. Here the CDR3 reads CASSPAQNEQFF. CDR3 coding DNA: TGTGCCAGCAGCCCGGCCCAGAATGAGCAGTTCTTC.

The rearrangement uses TRBV6-1 and TRBJ1-5; 7 bases agree with TRBD1. This CDR3 has 16 amino acids. Germline V gives CDR1 MNHNS, CDR2 SASEGT. Trimming at V came to 6 bases and at J to 6 bases, leaving 14 bases not matched to a gene. CDR3 sequence reads: CASSPLMEGAFQPQHF. As DNA, the CDR3 is TGTGCCAGCAGCCCCCTGATGGAGGGGGCGTTTCAGCCCCAGCATTTT.

This clonotype was seen at least ten times. V is TRBV4-3 and J is TRBJ1-4; a possible D gene is TRBD1 (6 bases). The CDR3 sequence is 16 residues long. CDR1 and CDR2 from the germline V gene are LGHNA and YSLEER. Trimming stripped 4 bases from V and 10 bases from J, with 22 bases between. Here the CDR3 reads CASSPGAGTFAGKLFF. The CDR3 region has the DNA TGCGCCAGCAGCCCAGGGGCGGGTACCTTCGCAGGAAAACTGTTTTTT.

A few counts support this clonotype. This sequence joins TRBV11-2 and TRBJ2-5; the D is unclear. The CDR3 has 13 amino acids. V was pared by 0 bases and J by 5 bases, with 7 bases between. The germline CDR1 and CDR2 sequences are SGHAT and FQNNGV. This CDR3 reads CASSLEWVETQYF. CDR3 DNA sequence: TGTGCCAGCAGCTTAGAGTGGGTCGAGACCCAGTACTTC. The variable domain in full, completed from reference TRBV11-2 and TRBJ2-5, reads EAGVAQSPRYKIIEKRQSVAFWCNPISGHATLYWYQQILGQGPKLLIQFQNNGVVDDSQLPKDRFSAERLKGVDSTLKIQPAKLEDSAVYLCASSLEWVETQYFGPGTRLLVL.